The 13 T cell receptor beta chains below come from one sample, sequenced in a study of T cells expressing NK-cell markers. TCRdb re-called the 5' RACE reads; one entry per CDR3 protein, DNA not given. The sample includes 16,000 or so distinct CDR3 sequences. Sequences were obtained from blood T cells: a sorted CD56 or NKG2C T cell subset, CD4+ or CD8+ T cells, or bulk PBMC T cells (not recorded which). Receptors were obtained from a man aged 18-69 years in good health.

The chain combines TRBV10-3 with TRBJ2-7; TCRdb's D gene call, TRBD1, goes unchecked for lack of DNA. In germline, CDR1 is ENHRY, CDR2 SYGVKD. This CDR3 contains 14 residues. CDR3 amino acids: CAISERARDYEQYF.

This chain connects TRBV5-1 to TRBJ2-7. The CDR3 length is 14 residues. Germline V gene data show CDR1 as SGHRS and CDR2 as YFSETQ. The CDR3 loop reads CASSLDRPSYEQYF.

This CDR3 is CSVEEGGLAIRSYNEQFF. The chain uses TRBV29-1 and TRBJ2-1; TCRdb indicates TRBD2, and absent DNA this call remains unverified. Germline assignment: CDR1 SQVTM and CDR2 ANQGSEA. This CDR3 is built from 18 residues.

V usage is TRBV12-3 or TRBV12-4 and J usage is TRBJ2-7. The CDR3 is 14 amino acids. CDR3 sequence reads: CASSLDRGAYEQYF.

The genes are TRBV20-1 and TRBJ2-3; TCRdb's D call of TRBD1 is untestable without DNA. Germline CDR1 is DFQATT and CDR2 is SNEGSKA (reference sequence). There are 16 residues in the CDR3. CDR3 region: CSAREGQGSYTDTQYF.

This chain uses TRBV28 with TRBJ1-3. The CDR3 covers 15 residues. Germline-derived CDR1 and CDR2 are MDHEN and SYDVKM. The CDR3 sequence is CASRADRASGNTIYF. The variable domain in full, completed from reference TRBV28 and TRBJ1-3, reads DVKVTQSSRYLVKRTGEKVFLECVQDMDHENMFWYRQDPGLGLRLIYFSYDVKMKEKGDIPEGYSVSREKKERFSLILESASTNQTSMYLCASRADRASGNTIYFGEGSWLTVV.

This chain uses TRBV29-1 with TRBJ2-1; TCRdb lists TRBD2, though no DNA is available to test this call. Germline V gene sequence: CDR1 SQVTM, CDR2 ANQGSEA. The CDR3 has 17 amino acids. The CDR3 protein is CSVVLVAADFSYNEQFF.

The chain carries TRBV28 and TRBJ1-6; TCRdb reports TRBD1, a call that lacks DNA to check it against. The CDR3 spans 12 residues. Per the germline V gene, CDR1 is MDHEN and CDR2 is SYDVKM. Here the CDR3 reads CASSSGASPLHF.

The V and J genes are TRBV12-3 or TRBV12-4 and TRBJ1-2; TCRdb returns TRBD1, unconfirmable since there is no DNA. The CDR3 runs 18 residues. The CDR3: CASSLAGVDPGQGFGYTF.

The chain joins TRBV7-2 to TRBJ2-2; there is no DNA to check the TCRdb D call of TRBD2. CDR3 length: 15 residues. The germline gives CDR1 SGHTA, CDR2 FQGNSA. Here the CDR3 reads CASSLAGPDTGELFF. Drawing the rest from reference TRBV7-2 and TRBJ2-2, the complete variable domain is GAGVSQSPSNKVTEKGKDVELRCDPISGHTALYWYRQSLGQGLEFLIYFQGNSAPDKSGLPSDRFSAERTGGSVSTLTIQRTQQEDSAVYLCASSLAGPDTGELFFGEGSRLTVL.

The chain has TRBV5-1 and TRBJ1-2; the TCRdb D gene call, TRBD1, has no DNA to confirm it. Germline CDR1 reads SGHRS; CDR2 reads YFSETQ. The length of the CDR3 is 15 residues. CDR3 loop: CASSFIETGFGGYTF.

V is TRBV7-8 and J is TRBJ2-7; the TCRdb D gene call, TRBD1, has no DNA to confirm it. The germline V gene has CDR1 SGHVS and CDR2 FQNEAQ. The CDR3 spans 13 residues. CDR3: CASSLPGYYEQYF. The full variable domain, completed using reference TRBV7-8 and TRBJ2-7, is GAGVSQSPRYKVAKRGQDVALRCDPISGHVSLFWYQQALGQGPEFLTYFQNEAQLDKSGLPSDRFFAERPEGSVSTLKIQRTQQEDSAVYLCASSLPGYYEQYFGPGTRLTVT.

This chain connects TRBV5-1 to TRBJ2-1; the TCRdb call, TRBD2, lacks DNA for checking. The CDR3 spans 13 residues. Germline CDR1 and CDR2: SGHRS and YFSETQ. CDR3 protein: CASSRTSGNEQFF.